This TCR beta chain was retrieved from a study of blood T cells in healthy people across ages. As for the study in general: The template switching approach captured approximately one barcoded beta molecule for every two T cells.

Overall study findings and caveats: Nothing was known about donor CMV status, and this possibly confounded expanded clonotype changes.

The sample holds a few counts of this clonotype. The antigen remains undetermined. Alongside a J-beta primer mix, a sample-barcoded 5' primer served in a second PCR lasting about 7 to 12 cycles. Every cDNA molecule carried a tag from a template-switch adaptor bearing 12 random nucleotides. One entry per CDR3 protein results from TCRdb running MiXCR on the 5' RACE reads. The sample carries 1.5 million to 2 million distinct CDR3 sequences, about 32% recorded once. Germline V lookup: CDR1 SGHDN, CDR2 FVKESK. This CDR3 contains 17 residues. Trimming removed 1 base from V and 8 bases from J; junction bases left unmatched: 8. Healthy individuals of Caucasian origin from Russia, aged about 6 to 100, served as donors.

The sample consisted of blood. The J gene is TRBJ2-1, the V gene TRBV14; TRBD2 aligns across 13 bases. This TCR came from a woman aged 25-40 years in good health. The CDR3 DNA is TGTGCCAGCAGCCAAGGACTAGCGGGGGGTGTGAGGTATGAGCAGTTCTTC. The encoded protein is CASSQGLAGGVRYEQFF.